This TCR beta chain was documented in a study of CD8 T cells in ankylosing spondylitis. This CDR3 is built from 15 residues. J lost 4 bases, V lost 10 bases, and 13 bases had no gene match. Making the TCR beta libraries involved quantitative 5'-RACE with molecular barcodes. TCRdb fed the 5' RACE reads into MiXCR, producing one record per CDR3 protein. There are fewer than 250,000 distinct CDR3 sequences in the sample; approximately 10% occur only once, and 2.6% lies in the top ten. This clonotype was recorded many times. Its cognate antigen is unknown. Findings and caveats of the study: Among TCR beta sequences, a motif of several highly homologous variants appeared characteristic of ankylosing spondylitis blood. Researchers reportedly found disease-linked clones significantly enriched in matched ankylosing spondylitis synovial fluid.

The TCR comes from a male donor with ankylosing spondylitis or in good health (not recorded which). Sample: blood, either unsorted or a sorted T cell fraction (not recorded which). This chain uses TRBV12-3 or TRBV12-4 with TRBJ2-1; 7 positions match TRBD1. CDR3 bases: TGTGCCACCTTGGCCGACAGGGCGTCGTACAATGAGCAGTTCTTC. Protein sequence: CATLADRASYNEQFF.